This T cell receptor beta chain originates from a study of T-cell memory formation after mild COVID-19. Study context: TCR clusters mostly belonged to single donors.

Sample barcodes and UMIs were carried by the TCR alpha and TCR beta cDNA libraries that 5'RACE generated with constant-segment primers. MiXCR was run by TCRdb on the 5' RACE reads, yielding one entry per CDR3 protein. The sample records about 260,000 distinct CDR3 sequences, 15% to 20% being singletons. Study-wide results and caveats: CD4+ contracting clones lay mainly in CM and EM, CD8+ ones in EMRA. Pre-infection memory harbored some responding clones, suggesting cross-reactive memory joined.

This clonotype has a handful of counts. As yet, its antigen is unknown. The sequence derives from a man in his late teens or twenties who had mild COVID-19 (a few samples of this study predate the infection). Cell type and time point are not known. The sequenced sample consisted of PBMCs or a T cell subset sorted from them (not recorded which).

DNA of the CDR3: TGCGCCAGCAGCAAGGGACAGGGGGTCCTCTCTGGGGCCAACGTCCTGACTTTC. This encodes CASSKGQGVLSGANVLTF. The rearrangement joins TRBV5-1 to TRBJ2-6, with 11 bases that match TRBD1. CDR3 length equals 18 residues. Germline V gene sequence: CDR1 SGHRS, CDR2 YFSETQ. With V trimmed by 4 bases and J by 0 bases, 6 bases remained unmatched. The full variable domain, rest sourced from reference TRBV5-1 and TRBJ2-6, is KAGVTQTPRYLIKTRGQQVTLSCSPISGHRSVSWYQQTPGQGLQFLFEYFSETQRNKGNFPGRFSGRQFSNSRSEMNVSTLELGDSALYLCASSKGQGVLSGANVLTFGAGSRLTVL.